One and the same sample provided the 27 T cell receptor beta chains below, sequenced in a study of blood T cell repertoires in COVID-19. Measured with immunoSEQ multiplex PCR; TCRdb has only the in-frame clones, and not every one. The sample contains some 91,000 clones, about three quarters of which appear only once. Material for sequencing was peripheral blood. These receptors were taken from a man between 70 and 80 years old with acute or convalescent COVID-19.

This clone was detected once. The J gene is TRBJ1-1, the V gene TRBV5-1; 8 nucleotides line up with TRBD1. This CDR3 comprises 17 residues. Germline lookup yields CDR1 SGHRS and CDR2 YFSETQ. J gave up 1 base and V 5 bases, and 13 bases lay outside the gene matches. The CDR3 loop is CASRFNFGTGRNTEAFF. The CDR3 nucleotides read TGCGCCAGCAGATTTAACTTCGGGACAGGCCGGAACACTGAAGCTTTCTTT.

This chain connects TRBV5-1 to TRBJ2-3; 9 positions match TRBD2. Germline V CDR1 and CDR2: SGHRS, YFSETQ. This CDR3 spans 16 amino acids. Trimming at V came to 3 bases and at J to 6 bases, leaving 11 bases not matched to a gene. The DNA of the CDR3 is TGCGCCAGCAGCTCCGGGGTTGCGGGAGGGGCCGATACGCAGTATTTT. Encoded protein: CASSSGVAGGADTQYF.

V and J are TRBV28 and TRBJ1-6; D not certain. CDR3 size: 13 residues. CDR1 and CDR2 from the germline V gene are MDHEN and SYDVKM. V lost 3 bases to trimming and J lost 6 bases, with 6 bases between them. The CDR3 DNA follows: TGTGCCAGCAGTTTTTACGGTAATTCACCCCTCCACTTT. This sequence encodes CASSFYGNSPLHF.

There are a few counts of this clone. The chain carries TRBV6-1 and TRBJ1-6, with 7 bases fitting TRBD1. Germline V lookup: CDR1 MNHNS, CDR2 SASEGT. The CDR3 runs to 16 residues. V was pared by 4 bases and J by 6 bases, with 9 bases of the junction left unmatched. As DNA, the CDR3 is TGTGCCAGCAGTGCCACAGGGGTTATGGGTAATTCACCCCTCCACTTT. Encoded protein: CASSATGVMGNSPLHF.

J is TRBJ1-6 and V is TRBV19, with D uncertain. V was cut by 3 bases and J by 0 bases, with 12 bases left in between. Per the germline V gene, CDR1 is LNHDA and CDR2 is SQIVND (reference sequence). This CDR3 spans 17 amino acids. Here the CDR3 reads CASSIATPSSYNSPLHF. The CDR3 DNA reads TGTGCCAGTAGTATCGCGACACCGAGCTCCTATAATTCACCCCTCCACTTT. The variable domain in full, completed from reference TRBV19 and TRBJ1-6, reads DGGITQSPKYLFRKEGQNVTLSCEQNLNHDAMYWYRQDPGQGLRLIYYSQIVNDFQKGDIAEGYSVSREKKESFPLTVTSAQKNPTAFYLCASSIATPSSYNSPLHFGNGTRLTVT.

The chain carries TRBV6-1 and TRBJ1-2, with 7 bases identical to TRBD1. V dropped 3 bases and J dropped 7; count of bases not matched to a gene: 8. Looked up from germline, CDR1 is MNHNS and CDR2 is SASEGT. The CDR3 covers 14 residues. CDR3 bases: TGTGCCAGCAGTGACCACAGGGGTCTTTCTGGCTACACCTTC. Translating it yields CASSDHRGLSGYTF.

The CDR3 DNA sequence: TGCGCCAGCAGCCGGACTAGCGGGGGACCAGGAGGAGAGACCCAGTACTTC. Its translation: CASSRTSGGPGGETQYF. V and J are TRBV5-1 and TRBJ2-5; 13 bases fit TRBD2. V shed 4 bases and J 4 bases; nucleotides not matched to a gene: 10. This CDR3 comprises 17 residues. Germline values: CDR1 SGHRS, CDR2 YFSETQ. The variable domain in full, with the rest retrieved from reference TRBV5-1 and TRBJ2-5, is KAGVTQTPRYLIKTRGQQVTLSCSPISGHRSVSWYQQTPGQGLQFLFEYFSETQRNKGNFPGRFSGRQFSNSRSEMNVSTLELGDSALYLCASSRTSGGPGGETQYFGPGTRLLVL.

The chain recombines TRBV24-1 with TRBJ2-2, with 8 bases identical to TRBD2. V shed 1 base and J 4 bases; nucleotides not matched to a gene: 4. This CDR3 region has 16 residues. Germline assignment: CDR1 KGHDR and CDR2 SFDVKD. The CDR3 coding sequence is TGTGCCACCAGTGATTTAGCGGGGGCTACCACCGGGGAGCTGTTTTTT. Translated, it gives CATSDLAGATTGELFF.

The CDR3 nucleotides read TGTGCCAGCAGCTTGGCAGGGATTGGATCTGGAAACACCATATATTTT. Translating gives CASSLAGIGSGNTIYF. This sequence joins TRBV9 and TRBJ1-3, with D tentatively TRBD1 (5 bases). CDR3 length: 16 residues. Germline assignment: CDR1 SGDLS and CDR2 YYNGEE. The V end was cut by 4 bases, the J end by 1 base, with 15 bases between.

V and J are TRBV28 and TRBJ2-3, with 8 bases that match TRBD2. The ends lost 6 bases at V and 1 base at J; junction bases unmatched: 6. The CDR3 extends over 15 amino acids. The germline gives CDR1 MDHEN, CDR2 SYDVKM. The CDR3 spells CASSLLAGGTDTQYF. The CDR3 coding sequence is TGTGCCAGCAGCCTCCTAGCGGGTGGCACAGATACGCAGTATTTT.

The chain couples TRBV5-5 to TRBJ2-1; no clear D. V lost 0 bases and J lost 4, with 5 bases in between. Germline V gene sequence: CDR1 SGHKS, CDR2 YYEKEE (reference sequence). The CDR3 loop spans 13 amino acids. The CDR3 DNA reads TGTGCCAGCAGCTTGGGTCCTTACAATGAGCAGTTCTTC. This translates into CASSLGPYNEQFF.

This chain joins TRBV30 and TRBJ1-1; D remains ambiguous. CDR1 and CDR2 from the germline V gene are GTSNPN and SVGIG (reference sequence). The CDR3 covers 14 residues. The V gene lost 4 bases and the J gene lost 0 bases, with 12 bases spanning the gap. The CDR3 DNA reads TGTGCCTGGACTGTACCAGGCCTGAACACTGAAGCTTTCTTT. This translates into CAWTVPGLNTEAFF.

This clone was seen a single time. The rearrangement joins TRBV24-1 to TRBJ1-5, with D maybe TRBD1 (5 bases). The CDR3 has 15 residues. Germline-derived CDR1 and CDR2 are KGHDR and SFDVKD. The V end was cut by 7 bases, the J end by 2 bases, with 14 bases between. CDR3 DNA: TGTGCCACCAGCGAAGGACAATCTGGCAATCAGCCCCAGCATTTT. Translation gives CATSEGQSGNQPQHF.

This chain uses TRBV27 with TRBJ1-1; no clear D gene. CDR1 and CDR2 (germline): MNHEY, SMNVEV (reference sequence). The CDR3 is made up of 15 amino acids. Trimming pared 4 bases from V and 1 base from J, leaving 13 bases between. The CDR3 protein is CASSSRGYRNTEAFF. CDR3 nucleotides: TGTGCCAGCAGTTCCCGAGGGTACAGGAACACTGAAGCTTTCTTT.

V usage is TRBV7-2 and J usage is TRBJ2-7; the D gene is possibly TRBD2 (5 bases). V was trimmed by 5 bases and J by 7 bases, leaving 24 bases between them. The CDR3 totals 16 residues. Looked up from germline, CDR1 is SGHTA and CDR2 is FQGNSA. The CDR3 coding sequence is TGTGCCAGCAGCCCCGGAATCGGACTGTACGAATTGGAGCAGTACGTC. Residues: CASSPGIGLYELEQYV.

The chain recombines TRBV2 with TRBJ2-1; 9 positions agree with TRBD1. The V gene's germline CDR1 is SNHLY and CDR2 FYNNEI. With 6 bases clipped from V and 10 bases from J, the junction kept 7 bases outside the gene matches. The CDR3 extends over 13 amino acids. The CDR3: CASSDRGGTEQFF. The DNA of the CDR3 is TGTGCCAGCAGCGACAGGGGGGGTACCGAGCAGTTCTTC. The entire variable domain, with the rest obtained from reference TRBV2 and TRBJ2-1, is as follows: EPEVTQTPSHQVTQMGQEVILRCVPISNHLYFYWYRQILGQKVEFLVSFYNNEISEKSEIFDDQFSVERPDGSNFTLKIRSTKLEDSAMYFCASSDRGGTEQFFGPGTRLTVL.

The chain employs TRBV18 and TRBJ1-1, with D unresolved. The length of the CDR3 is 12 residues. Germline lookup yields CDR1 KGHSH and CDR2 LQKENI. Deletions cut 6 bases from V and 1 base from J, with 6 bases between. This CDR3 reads CASSTGNTEAFF. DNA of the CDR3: TGTGCCAGCTCTACCGGGAACACTGAAGCTTTCTTT.

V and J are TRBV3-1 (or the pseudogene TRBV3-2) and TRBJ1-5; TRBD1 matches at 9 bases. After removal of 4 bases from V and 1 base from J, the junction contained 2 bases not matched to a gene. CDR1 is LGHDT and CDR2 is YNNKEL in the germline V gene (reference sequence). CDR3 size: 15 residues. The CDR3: CASSPGTGSNQPQHF. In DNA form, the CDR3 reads TGTGCCAGCAGCCCCGGGACAGGGAGCAATCAGCCCCAGCATTTT.

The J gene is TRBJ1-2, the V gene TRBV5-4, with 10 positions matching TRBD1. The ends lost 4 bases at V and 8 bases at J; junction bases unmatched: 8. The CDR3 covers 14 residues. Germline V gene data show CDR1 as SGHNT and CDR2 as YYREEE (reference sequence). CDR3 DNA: TGTGCCAGCAGCCAGGCAGGGACAGGGGACGGCTACACCTTC. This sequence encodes CASSQAGTGDGYTF.

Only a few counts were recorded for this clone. CDR3 amino acids: CASSGTAYNGPQHF. The CDR3 nucleotides are TGTGCCAGCAGCGGGACAGCTTACAATGGACCCCAGCATTTT. The chain employs TRBV5-5 and TRBJ1-5; 7 bases are a match to TRBD1. Germline loops: CDR1 SGHKS, CDR2 YYEKEE (reference sequence). The V gene end was trimmed by 4 bases and the J gene end by 10 bases; junction bases not matched to a gene: 11. There are 14 residues in the CDR3.

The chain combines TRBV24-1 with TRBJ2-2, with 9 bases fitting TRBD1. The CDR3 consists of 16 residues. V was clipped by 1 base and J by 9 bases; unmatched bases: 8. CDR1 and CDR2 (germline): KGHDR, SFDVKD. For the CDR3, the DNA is TGTGCCACCAGTGATTTAGCGAACAGGGGGCAGCGGGAGCTGTTTTTT. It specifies CATSDLANRGQRELFF.

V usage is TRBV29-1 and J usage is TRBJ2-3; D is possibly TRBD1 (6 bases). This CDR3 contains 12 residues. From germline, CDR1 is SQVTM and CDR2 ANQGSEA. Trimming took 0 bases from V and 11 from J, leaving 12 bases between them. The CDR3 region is CSVEEGAGQQYF. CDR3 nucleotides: TGCAGCGTTGAAGAGGGGGCCGGACAGCAGTATTTT.

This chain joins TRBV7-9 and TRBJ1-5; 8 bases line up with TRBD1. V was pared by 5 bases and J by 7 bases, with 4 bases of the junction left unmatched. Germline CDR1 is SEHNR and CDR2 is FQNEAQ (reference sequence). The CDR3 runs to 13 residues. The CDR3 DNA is TGTGCCAGCAGCGTACAGGGGGAGCAGCCCCAGCATTTT. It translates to CASSVQGEQPQHF.

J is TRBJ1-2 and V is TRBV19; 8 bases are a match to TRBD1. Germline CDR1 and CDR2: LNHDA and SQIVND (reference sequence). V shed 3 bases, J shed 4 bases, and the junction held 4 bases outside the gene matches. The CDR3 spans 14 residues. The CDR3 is CASSIGQGGYGYTF. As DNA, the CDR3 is TGTGCCAGTAGTATCGGACAGGGTGGCTATGGCTACACCTTC.

CDR3 sequence reads: CASSLGSGEAGNTIYF. The CDR3 DNA reads TGTGCCAGCAGCTTAGGGTCAGGGGAAGCTGGAAACACCATATATTTT. This chain connects TRBV7-9 to TRBJ1-3; D possibly corresponds to TRBD1 (6 bases). CDR1 is SEHNR and CDR2 is FQNEAQ in the germline V gene (reference sequence). This CDR3 has 16 amino acids. V lost 1 base to trimming and J lost 2 bases, with 12 bases between them.

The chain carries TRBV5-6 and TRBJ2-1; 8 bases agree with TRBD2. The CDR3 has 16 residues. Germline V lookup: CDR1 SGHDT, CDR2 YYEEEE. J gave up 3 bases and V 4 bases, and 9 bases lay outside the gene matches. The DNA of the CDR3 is TGTGCCAGCAGCGGGAAGCGGGGGCGTCTCTACAATGAGCAGTTCTTC. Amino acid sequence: CASSGKRGRLYNEQFF.

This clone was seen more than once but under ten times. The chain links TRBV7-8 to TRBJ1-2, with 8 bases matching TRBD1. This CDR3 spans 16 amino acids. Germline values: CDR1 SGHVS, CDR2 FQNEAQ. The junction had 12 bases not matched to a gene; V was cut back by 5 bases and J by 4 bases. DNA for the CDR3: TGTGCCAGCAGCGTCCGACAGGGGTTGCAAATCTATGGCTACACCTTC. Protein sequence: CASSVRQGLQIYGYTF.